These 15 T cell receptor beta chains originate from one sample sequenced in a study of blood T cells in healthy people across ages. Using a J-beta primer mix together with a sample-barcoded 5' primer, a second PCR was run for about 6 to 11 cycles. From the 5' RACE reads, TCRdb called clonotypes with MiXCR, one entry per CDR3 protein. The table shows 1.5 million to 1.8 million distinct CDR3 sequences, with roughly 43% occurring only once. Sequencing input: blood. The source is a woman aged 18-35 years in good health.

Details on this clonotype: The CDR3 does not close with the conserved phenylalanine or tryptophan, likely indicating a read error. This rearrangement joins TRBV20-1 to TRBJ2-7, with TRBD2 identical over 13 bases. The trim removed 6 bases at V and 0 bases at J, leaving 2 bases unmatched. The CDR3 contains 14 residues. Germline loops: CDR1 DFQATT, CDR2 SNEGSKA (reference sequence). CDR3 bases: TGCAGTGCAAGACTAGCGGGGGGCTCCTACGAGCAGTACCTC. Its protein is CSARLAGGSYEQYL.

There are a few counts of this clonotype. V and J are TRBV7-9 and TRBJ2-1; D gene ambiguous. This CDR3 is built from 16 residues. Trimming shortened V by 1 base and J by 4 bases, and 14 bases separated the two germline ends. Germline V gene data show CDR1 as SEHNR and CDR2 as FQNEAQ (reference sequence). CDR3 DNA sequence: TGTGCCAGCAGCTTAGGGGCCGCCCCGAGATACAATGAGCAGTTCTTC. Its protein is CASSLGAAPRYNEQFF.

A word on this clonotype: A read error may account for a junction end that differs from germline. The J gene is TRBJ1-4, the V gene TRBV4-3; D not resolved. CDR3 length: 17 residues. Germline V gives CDR1 LGHNA, CDR2 YSLEER. The CDR3 DNA reads TGCGCCAGCAGCCAAGCAGTCACTATCCAAGCTAATAAAAAACTGTTTTTT. The encoded protein is CASSQAVTIQANKKLFF.

This clonotype was detected only a few times. The chain recombines TRBV5-1 with TRBJ2-3; maybe TRBD2 (6 bases). From germline, CDR1 is SGHRS and CDR2 YFSETQ. The ends were cut back, 3 bases at V and 7 bases at J, with 18 bases in the middle. CDR3 length equals 15 residues. This chain's CDR3 is CASSYPVAGRNTQYF. The CDR3 coding sequence is TGCGCCAGCAGCTATCCTGTGGCGGGGAGGAATACGCAGTATTTT.

V and J are TRBV30 and TRBJ2-7, with 8 bases matching TRBD2. The V and J ends lost 4 bases and 1 base, in that order; junction bases with no gene match: 3. From germline, CDR1 is GTSNPN and CDR2 SVGIG (reference sequence). The CDR3 spans 13 residues. The CDR3 DNA sequence: TGTGCCTGGACCGGGACTAGGTCCTACGAGCAGTACTTC. It encodes CAWTGTRSYEQYF.

This clonotype has only a few counts. The chain is built from TRBV6-2 or TRBV6-3 and TRBJ1-1; TRBD1 is a possible D gene (6 bases). V was pared by 6 bases and J by 4 bases, with 18 bases between. Germline V gene data show CDR1 as MNHEY and CDR2 as SVGEGT. The CDR3 runs to 15 residues. For the CDR3, the DNA is TGTGCCAGCAGCACACGTGGGAGGGGGGGCACTGAAGCTTTCTTT. Translating it yields CASSTRGRGGTEAFF.

This clonotype has only a few counts. The rearrangement joins TRBV20-1 to TRBJ2-1; 7 bases line up with TRBD2. The germline V gene encodes CDR1 DFQATT and CDR2 SNEGSKA (reference sequence). The CDR3 length is 18 residues. Losses at the gene ends were 5 bases for V and 5 bases for J; bases not matched to a gene: 21. The chain's CDR3 is CSAATSSGSLSLNNEQFF. The CDR3 nucleotides read TGCAGTGCTGCAACGTCTAGCGGTTCGTTATCATTAAACAATGAGCAGTTCTTC.

This sequence joins TRBV18 and TRBJ2-4; D remains ambiguous. With 0 bases removed from V and 3 bases from J, the gap between germline ends came to 12 bases. The CDR3 consists of 16 residues. Germline V gene sequence: CDR1 KGHSH, CDR2 LQKENI. The CDR3 nucleotides read TGTGCCAGCTCACCACCGAGTCCGCTAGGCAAAAACATTCAGTACTTC. Translating it yields CASSPPSPLGKNIQYF.

This clonotype turned up a few times. The chain uses TRBV28 and TRBJ2-4, with 7 nucleotides matching TRBD1. The DNA end favors TRBJ2-5, so the J call may be wrong. This CDR3 contains 15 residues. Germline CDR1 reads MDHEN; CDR2 reads SYDVKM. The CDR3 loop is CASSLGTVPQETQYF. The CDR3 DNA reads TGTGCCAGCAGTTTGGGGACAGTCCCACAGGAGACCCAGTACTTC.

This clonotype was detected a few times. The gene calls are TRBV7-2 and TRBJ1-1, with D hard to call. The V end was cut by 4 bases, the J end by 5 bases, with 17 bases between. CDR3 length: 15 amino acids. CDR1 SGHTA and CDR2 FQGNSA come from the germline V gene. CDR3 in amino acids: CASSSTGRSWTEAFF. Here the CDR3 DNA reads TGTGCCAGCAGCTCTACCGGGAGGTCGTGGACTGAAGCTTTCTTT.

This clonotype came up a few times. The chain uses TRBV15 and TRBJ1-5; no definite D call. There are 15 residues in the CDR3. Trimming took 0 bases from V and 0 from J, leaving 6 bases between them. Germline V lookup: CDR1 LNHNV, CDR2 YYDKDF (reference sequence). CDR3 sequence: CATSRDRNSNQPQHF. The CDR3 coding sequence is TGTGCCACCAGCAGAGACAGGAATAGCAATCAGCCCCAGCATTTT. The whole variable domain, remainder taken from reference TRBV15 and TRBJ1-5, is DAMVIQNPRYQVTQFGKPVTLSCSQTLNHNVMYWYQQKSSQAPKLLFHYYDKDFNNEADTPDNFQSRRPNTSFCFLDIRSPGLGDTAMYLCATSRDRNSNQPQHFGDGTRLSIL.

The chain carries TRBV29-1 and TRBJ2-1; D not certain. The CDR3 extends over 13 amino acids. Germline V gives CDR1 SQVTM, CDR2 ANQGSEA. The V gene lost 1 base and the J gene lost 9 bases, with 13 bases spanning the gap. As DNA, the CDR3 is TGCAGCGTTGAAGGCACTCTGGGGATTGAGCAGTTCTTC. This translates into CSVEGTLGIEQFF.

The V and J genes are TRBV3-1 and TRBJ2-1, with 8 bases fitting TRBD2. V trimming: 2 bases; J trimming: 12 bases; junction bases outside the gene matches: 12. Germline assignment: CDR1 LGHDT and CDR2 YNNKEL (reference sequence). The CDR3 length is 15 residues. CDR3 sequence reads: CASSQLPRGEIGQFF. CDR3 DNA sequence: TGTGCCAGCAGCCAACTTCCGCGGGGGGAAATTGGGCAGTTCTTC.

This clonotype appeared many times. The genes are TRBV5-1 and TRBJ2-1; 11 bases are a match to TRBD2. J was trimmed by 0 bases and V by 6 bases; bases with no gene match: 14. The CDR3 is 19 residues long. CDR1 and CDR2 (germline): SGHRS, YFSETQ. CDR3 protein: CASTSQGTSGRSSYNEQFF. DNA of the CDR3: TGCGCCAGCACATCCCAAGGGACTAGCGGACGTAGCTCCTACAATGAGCAGTTCTTC.

Comment on this clonotype: Germline is not matched at one junction end, which may reflect a read error. The chain has TRBV12-3 or TRBV12-4 and TRBJ2-2; a weak D match, TRBD1 (5 bases). The CDR3 has 16 amino acids. CDR3 in amino acids: CTSSLSGLTNTGELFF. The CDR3 region has the DNA TGTACCAGCAGTTTATCAGGGCTGACGAACACCGGGGAGCTGTTTTTT.